This TCR beta chain emerged from a study of T cell repertoires in cytomegalovirus infection. TCRdb processed the reads anew with MiXCR; each CDR3 protein has one entry. The sample holds nearly 70,000 distinct CDR3 sequences, under 25% seen once. This clonotype was detected ten times or more. What it recognizes is unknown. The CDR3 has 15 residues. Germline CDR1 SGHRS, CDR2 YFSETQ. Trimming took off 4 bases at V and 2 bases at J, with 15 bases between the two ends. Sample: PBMCs, sequenced either directly or after in vitro stimulation (not recorded which). The gene calls are TRBV5-1 and TRBJ2-5, with D possibly TRBD2 on 6 matching bases. This TCR derives from a human donor in good health (CMV status not recorded). Some clones in this sample may be carry-over from other donors' samples. CDR3 DNA: TGCGCCAGCAGCCCAACCGGGACTGCTCAAGAGACCCAGTACTTC. Its translation is CASSPTGTAQETQYF.